This T cell receptor (beta chain) is drawn from a study of T-cell memory formation after mild COVID-19. Overall study context: The two donors had largely donor-specific TCR clusters. Study conclusions and caveats: Clones which contracted sat mainly in CM and EM if CD4+, and in EMRA if CD8+. Memory sampled before infection contained some responding clones, suggesting cross-reactive memory joined.

For this clonotype: No antigen is known for it.

TCRdb passed the 5' RACE reads through MiXCR, listing each CDR3 protein once. The table includes around 100,000 distinct CDR3 sequences, about 20% detected once. Germline V gives CDR1 MNHNS, CDR2 SASEGT. The CDR3 is made up of 16 amino acids. V was clipped by 6 bases and J by 2 bases; unmatched bases: 10. The chain couples TRBV6-1 to TRBJ2-7, with 10 bases that match TRBD1. The sequence was obtained from a man in his late teens or twenties who had mild COVID-19 (a few samples of this study predate the infection). Cell type and time point are not known. Sequenced material: PBMCs or a T cell subset sorted from them (not recorded which). The CDR3 nucleotides are TGTGCCAGCAGAACGGGACAGGGGCTCTCTCCCTACGAGCAGTACTTC. Its translation: CASRTGQGLSPYEQYF.